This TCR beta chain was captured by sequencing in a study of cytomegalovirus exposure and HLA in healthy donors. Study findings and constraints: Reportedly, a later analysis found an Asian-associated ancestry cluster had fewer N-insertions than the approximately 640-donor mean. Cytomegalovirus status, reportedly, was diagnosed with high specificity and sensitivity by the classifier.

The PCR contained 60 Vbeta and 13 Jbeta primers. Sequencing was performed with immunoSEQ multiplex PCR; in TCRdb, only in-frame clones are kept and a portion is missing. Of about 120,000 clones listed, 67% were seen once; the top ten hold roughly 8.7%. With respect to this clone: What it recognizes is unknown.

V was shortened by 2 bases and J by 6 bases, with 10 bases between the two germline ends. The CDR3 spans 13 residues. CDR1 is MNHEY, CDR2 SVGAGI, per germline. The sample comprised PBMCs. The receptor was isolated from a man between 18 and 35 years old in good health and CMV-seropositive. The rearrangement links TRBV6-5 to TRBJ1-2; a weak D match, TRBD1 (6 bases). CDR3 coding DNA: TGTGCCAGCAGTTACCTTCACAGGGATGGCTACACCTTC. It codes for CASSYLHRDGYTF.